This TCR beta chain was profiled in a study of cytomegalovirus exposure and HLA in healthy donors. Notes on the study in general: In vitro experiments confirmed that three CMV-associated chains were specific for CMV antigens. A missense variant in DCLRE1C was later tied to TCR beta V- and J-gene trimming.

Germline loops: CDR1 MNHEY, CDR2 SVGAGI. The length of the CDR3 is 16 residues. Trimming shortened V by 2 bases and J by 2 bases, and 10 bases separated the two germline ends. Notes on this clone: The antigen remains undetermined.

The study ran its PCR with 60 Vbeta and 13 Jbeta primers. The repertoire was sequenced with immunoSEQ multiplex PCR; TCRdb's copy has only in-frame clones and lacks some. Of about 160,000 clones listed, 70% to 80% are singletons. The origin of this receptor is a man in his forties or fifties in good health and CMV-seronegative. Material for sequencing was PBMCs. This chain connects TRBV6-5 to TRBJ2-6; no definite D call. The CDR3 nucleotides read TGTGCCAGCAGTTACATAACCGGTGCTGGGGCCAACGTCCTGACTTTC. Protein product: CASSYITGAGANVLTF.